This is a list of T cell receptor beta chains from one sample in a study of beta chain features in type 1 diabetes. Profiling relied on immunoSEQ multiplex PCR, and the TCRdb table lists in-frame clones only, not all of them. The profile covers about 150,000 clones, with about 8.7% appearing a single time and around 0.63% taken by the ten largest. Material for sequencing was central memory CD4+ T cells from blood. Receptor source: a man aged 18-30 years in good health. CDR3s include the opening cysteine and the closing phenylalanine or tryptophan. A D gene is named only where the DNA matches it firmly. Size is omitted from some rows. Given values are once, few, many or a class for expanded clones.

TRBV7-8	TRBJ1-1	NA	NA	CASSRGEMNTEAFF	TGTGCCAGCAGCCGGGGGGAAATGAACACTGAAGCTTTCTTT
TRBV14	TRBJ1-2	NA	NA	CASSLISAGLGYTF	TGTGCCAGCAGCTTAATCTCTGCAGGGCTTGGCTACACCTTC
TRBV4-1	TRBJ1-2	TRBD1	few	CASSTIQGLTNGYTF	TGCGCCAGCTCTACTATACAGGGGTTGACTAATGGCTACACCTTC
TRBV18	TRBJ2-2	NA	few	CASSPPISSGTGELFF	TGTGCCAGCTCACCACCCATTAGCTCGGGGACCGGGGAGCTGTTTTTT
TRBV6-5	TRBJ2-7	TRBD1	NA	CASSSDRGSYEQYF	TGTGCCAGCAGTTCTGACAGGGGCTCCTACGAGCAGTACTTC
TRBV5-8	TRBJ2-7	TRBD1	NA	CASSLGQGHLEQYF	TGTGCCAGCAGCCTTGGACAGGGTCATCTCGAGCAGTACTTC
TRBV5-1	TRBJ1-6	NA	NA	CASSLGENSPLHF	TGCGCCAGCAGCTTGGGGGAGAATTCACCCCTCCACTTT
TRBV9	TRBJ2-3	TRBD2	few	CASRPPGLAGDTQYF	TGTGCCAGCAGACCTCCGGGACTAGCGGGGGATACGCAGTATTTT
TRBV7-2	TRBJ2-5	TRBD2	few	CASSLIGGGRETQYF	TGTGCCAGCAGCTTAATTGGCGGGGGGCGAGAGACCCAGTACTTC
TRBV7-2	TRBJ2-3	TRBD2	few	CASSLSGGNTDTQYF	TGTGCCAGCAGCTTAAGCGGGGGGAACACAGATACGCAGTATTTT
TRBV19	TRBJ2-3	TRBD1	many	CASRDRASSTDTQYF	TGTGCCAGCCGAGACAGGGCAAGTTCCACAGATACGCAGTATTTT
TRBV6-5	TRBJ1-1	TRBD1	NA	CASSSPGQARTEAFF	TGTGCCAGCAGTTCCCCGGGACAGGCGAGAACTGAAGCTTTCTTT
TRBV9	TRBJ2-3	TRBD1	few	CASSVNRGSLSTDTQYF	TGTGCCAGCAGCGTGAACAGGGGATCGCTTAGCACAGATACGCAGTATTTT
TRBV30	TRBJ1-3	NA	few	CAWSVAGYGNTIYF	TGTGCCTGGAGTGTTGCAGGGTACGGAAACACCATATATTTT
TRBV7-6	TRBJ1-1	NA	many	CASSLAPVNTEAFF	TGTGCCAGCAGCTTAGCGCCGGTGAACACTGAAGCTTTCTTT
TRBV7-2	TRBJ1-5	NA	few	CASSPNEGQPQHF	TGTGCCAGCAGCCCGAACGAGGGACAGCCCCAGCATTTT
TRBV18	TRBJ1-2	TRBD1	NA	CASSPGQTDGYTF	TGTGCCAGCTCACCGGGACAGACGGACGGCTACACCTTC
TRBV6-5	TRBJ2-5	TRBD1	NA	CASSGDSLKETQYF	TGTGCCAGCAGTGGGGACAGTTTAAAAGAGACCCAGTACTTC
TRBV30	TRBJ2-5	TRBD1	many	CAWSTGAPGETQYF	TGTGCCTGGAGTACAGGGGCGCCAGGGGAGACCCAGTACTTC
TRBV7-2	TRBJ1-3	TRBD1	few	CASRDRSAGNTIYF	TGTGCCAGCAGGGACAGGTCGGCTGGAAACACCATATATTTT
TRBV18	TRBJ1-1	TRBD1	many	CASSTGQGNTEAFF	TGTGCCAGCTCGACGGGACAGGGGAACACTGAAGCTTTCTTT
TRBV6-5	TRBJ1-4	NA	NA	CASSYSTATNEKLFF	TGTGCCAGCAGTTACTCGACAGCAACTAATGAAAAACTGTTTTTT
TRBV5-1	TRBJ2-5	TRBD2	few	CASSFGTSGGQETQYF	TGCGCCAGCAGCTTCGGGACTAGCGGGGGACAAGAGACCCAGTACTTC
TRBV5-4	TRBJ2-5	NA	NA	CASSFLNRFGETQYF	TGTGCCAGCAGCTTCCTGAACAGGTTCGGCGAGACCCAGTACTTC
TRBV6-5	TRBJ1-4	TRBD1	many	CASQKQGGEKLFF	TGTGCCAGCCAAAAACAGGGGGGTGAAAAACTGTTTTTT
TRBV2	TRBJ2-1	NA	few	CASSESSYNEQFF	TGTGCCAGCAGTGAGAGCTCCTACAATGAGCAGTTCTTC
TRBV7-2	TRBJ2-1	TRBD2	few	CASSPPSGGAGNEQFF	TGTGCCAGCAGCCCGCCCAGCGGGGGGGCCGGTAATGAGCAGTTCTTC
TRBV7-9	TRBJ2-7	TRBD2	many	CASSEPSGGYEQYF	TGTGCCAGCAGCGAACCTAGCGGGGGCTACGAGCAGTACTTC
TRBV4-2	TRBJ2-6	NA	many	CASSQEGDSGANVLTF	TGTGCCAGCAGCCAAGAGGGCGACTCTGGGGCCAACGTCCTGACTTTC
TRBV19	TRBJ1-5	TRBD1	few	CASSIGTGGNQPQHF	TGTGCCAGTAGTATCGGGACAGGGGGCAATCAGCCCCAGCATTTT
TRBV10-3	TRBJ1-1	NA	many	CAIRYRVKDTEAFF	TGTGCCATCAGATACAGGGTTAAGGACACTGAAGCTTTCTTT
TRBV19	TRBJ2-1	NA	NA	CASSENGGFGNEQFF	TGTGCCAGTAGTGAAAATGGAGGGTTTGGCAATGAGCAGTTCTTC
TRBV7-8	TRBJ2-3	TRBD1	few	CASSLVGSGGTDTQYF	TGTGCCAGCAGCTTAGTGGGGTCAGGGGGTACAGATACGCAGTATTTT
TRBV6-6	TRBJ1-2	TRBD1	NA	CASSYPGQTYGYTF	TGTGCCAGCAGTTACCCGGGACAGACCTATGGCTACACCTTC
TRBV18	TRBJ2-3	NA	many	CASSRRVDTQYF	TGTGCCAGCTCACGGAGGGTAGATACGCAGTATTTT
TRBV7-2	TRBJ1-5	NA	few	CASSLDSPGNQPQHF	TGTGCCAGCAGCTTAGACAGTCCCGGCAATCAGCCCCAGCATTTT
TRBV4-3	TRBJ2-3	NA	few	CASSPTGTPRWDTQYF	TGCGCCAGCAGTCCGACCGGGACTCCACGATGGGATACGCAGTATTTT
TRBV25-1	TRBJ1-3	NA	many	CASRGGGNTIYF	TGTGCCAGCAGGGGAGGAGGAAACACCATATATTTT
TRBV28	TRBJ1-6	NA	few	CASSLAHYNSPLHF	TGTGCCAGCAGTTTAGCACACTATAATTCACCCCTCCACTTT
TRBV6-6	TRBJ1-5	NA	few	CASSRDPSNQPQHF	TGTGCCAGCAGTCGGGATCCATCCAATCAGCCCCAGCATTTT
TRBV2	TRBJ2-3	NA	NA	CASYSGGSDTQYF	TGTGCCAGCTACTCGGGGGGCTCAGATACGCAGTATTTT
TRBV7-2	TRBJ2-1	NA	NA	CASSNSVGSYNEQFF	TGTGCCAGCAGCAACTCGGTGGGGAGTTACAATGAGCAGTTCTTC
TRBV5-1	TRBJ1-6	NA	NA	CASSLDRDSPLHF	TGCGCCAGCAGCTTGGACAGGGACTCACCCCTCCACTTT
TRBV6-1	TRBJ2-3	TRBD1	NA	CATRDRSTDTQYF	TGTGCCACCCGGGACAGATCCACAGATACGCAGTATTTT
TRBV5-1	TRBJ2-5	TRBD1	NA	CASSAGTGDKETQYF	TGCGCCAGCAGCGCCGGGACAGGGGACAAAGAGACCCAGTACTTC
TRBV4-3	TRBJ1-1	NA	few	CASSQDLHRDPNTEAFF	TGCGCCAGCAGCCAAGATCTGCACAGGGACCCGAACACTGAAGCTTTCTTT